A single sample is the source of the 3 T cell receptor beta chains below, sequenced in a study of blood T cell repertoires in COVID-19. The table came from immunoSEQ multiplex PCR; TCRdb's copy has only in-frame clones and leaves some out. The sample records 120,000 or so clones, about 88% being singletons. Sequencing was carried out using peripheral blood. The origin of the receptors is a man in his fifties or sixties with COVID-19, enrolled during active disease.

The CDR3 bases are TGTGCCAGCAGCAAGCTACAGCCGAACACTGAAGCTTTCTTT. Protein sequence: CASSKLQPNTEAFF. The J gene is TRBJ1-1, the V gene TRBV11-3; no clear D. From germline, CDR1 is SGHNT and CDR2 YENEEA. The V gene lost 5 bases and the J gene lost 1 base, with 11 bases spanning the gap. The CDR3 covers 14 residues.

The chain carries TRBV30 and TRBJ1-2; D remains ambiguous. Germline-derived CDR1 and CDR2 are GTSNPN and SVGIG (reference sequence). The CDR3 spans 11 residues. V was shortened by 3 bases and J by 6 bases, with 8 bases between the two germline ends. CDR3 protein: CAWRRAHGYTF. The CDR3 region has the DNA TGTGCCTGGAGGAGGGCGCATGGCTACACCTTC.

This clone was seen a single time. The chain recombines TRBV12-5 with TRBJ1-2, with D unresolved. This CDR3 comprises 13 residues. The ends were cut back, 1 base at V and 4 bases at J, with 7 bases in the middle. Germline values: CDR1 LGHNT, CDR2 FRNRAP. CDR3 sequence reads: CASGLDSFYGYTF. The CDR3 region has the DNA TGTGCTAGTGGTTTGGACAGTTTCTATGGCTACACCTTC.